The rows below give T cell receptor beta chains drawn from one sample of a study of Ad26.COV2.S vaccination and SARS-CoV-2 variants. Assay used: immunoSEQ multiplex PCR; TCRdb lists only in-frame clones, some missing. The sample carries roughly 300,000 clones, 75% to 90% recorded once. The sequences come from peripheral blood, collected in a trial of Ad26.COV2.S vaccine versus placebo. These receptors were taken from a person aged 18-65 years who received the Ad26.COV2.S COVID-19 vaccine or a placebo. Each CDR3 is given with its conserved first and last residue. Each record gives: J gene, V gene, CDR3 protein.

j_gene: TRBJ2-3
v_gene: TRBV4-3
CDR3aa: CASSQSSGVSTDTQYF

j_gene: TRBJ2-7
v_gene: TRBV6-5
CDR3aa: CASSLRTAFNYEQYF

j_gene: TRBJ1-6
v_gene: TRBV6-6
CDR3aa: CASSQNPAGTGVNSPLHF

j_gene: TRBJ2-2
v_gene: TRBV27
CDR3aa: CASSPYRGPTGELFF

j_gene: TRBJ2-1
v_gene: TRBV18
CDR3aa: CASSPDLTSGGGLFF

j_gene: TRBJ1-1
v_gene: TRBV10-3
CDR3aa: CAISESTGANTEAFF

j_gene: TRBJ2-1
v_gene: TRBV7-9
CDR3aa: CASSLFSGRSDNEQFF

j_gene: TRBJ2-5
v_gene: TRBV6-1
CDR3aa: CASSERWGGLRETQYF

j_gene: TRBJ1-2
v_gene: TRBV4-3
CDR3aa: CASSRRSLGDDGYTF

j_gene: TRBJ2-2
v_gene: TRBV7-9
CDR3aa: CASSLNSRGELFF

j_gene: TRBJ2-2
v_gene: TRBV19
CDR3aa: CATTVTSGRFTGELFF

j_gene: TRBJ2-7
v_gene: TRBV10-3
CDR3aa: CAIGGRDYEQYF

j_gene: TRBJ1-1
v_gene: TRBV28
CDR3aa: CASSLVDTEAFF

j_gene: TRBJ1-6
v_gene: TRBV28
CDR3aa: CASRSQGAGSPLHF

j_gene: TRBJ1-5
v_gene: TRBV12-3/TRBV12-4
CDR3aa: CASSLGTRDPQHF

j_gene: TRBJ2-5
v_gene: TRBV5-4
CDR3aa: CASSYPQETQYF

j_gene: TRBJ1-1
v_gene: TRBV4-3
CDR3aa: CASSQERDTEAFF

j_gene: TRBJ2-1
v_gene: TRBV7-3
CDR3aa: CAGPRAKGNEQFF

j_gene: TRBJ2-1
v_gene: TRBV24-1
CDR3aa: CATSDTTPGDREQFF